The 7 T cell receptor beta chains listed next were all sequenced from one sample in a study of CD8+CD57+ T cells in acquired aplastic anemia. Genomic DNA constituted the template upon which TCR beta VDJ and CDR3 profiling was performed. One entry per CDR3 protein, called by TCRdb with MiXCR from the reads. Among hundreds of thousands of distinct CDR3 sequences listed, around 30% were seen once. Patients chosen for sequencing had CD8+CD57+ cells that had expanded, as shown by flow cytometry. The sequenced sample was sorted CD4+, CD8+, or CD8+CD57+ T cells (not recorded which) from PBMCs. Receptors originate from a human donor with aplastic anemia.

J is TRBJ2-3 and V is TRBV28; a possible D gene is TRBD2 (6 bases). Trimming stripped 4 bases from V and 2 bases from J, with 10 bases between. The CDR3 is 14 amino acids. The germline V gene encodes CDR1 MDHEN and CDR2 SYDVKM. In nucleotides, the CDR3 is TGTGCCAGCAGTTACGGCGGGATCACAGATACGCAGTATTTT. The encoded protein is CASSYGGITDTQYF.

The CDR3 here is CASSEDRGCGYTF. CDR3 nucleotide sequence: TGTGCCAGCAGCGAGGACAGGGGCTGTGGCTACACCTTC. V gene TRBV4-2 combines with J gene TRBJ1-2, with 9 bases aligning to TRBD1. The CDR3 has 13 residues. The ends lost 5 bases at V and 7 bases at J; junction bases unmatched: 5. Germline V gene lookup returns CDR1 LGHNA and CDR2 YNFKEQ.

This clonotype appeared a few times. V and J are TRBV12-3 or TRBV12-4 and TRBJ1-5; 9 nucleotides agree with TRBD1. This CDR3 has 17 amino acids. The junction had 14 bases not matched to a gene; V was cut back by 5 bases and J by 6 bases. The CDR3 loop reads CASSNRLGDRVIQPQHF. As DNA, the CDR3 is TGTGCCAGCAGTAACCGATTGGGGGACAGGGTGATTCAGCCCCAGCATTTT.

This chain connects TRBV25-1 to TRBJ1-1, with 8 bases that match TRBD1. The CDR3 runs to 11 residues. The junction had 3 bases not matched to a gene; V was cut back by 4 bases and J by 11 bases. Germline V gene sequence: CDR1 MGHDK, CDR2 SYGVNS. As DNA, the CDR3 is TGTGCCAGCAGTGGGACAGGGTTGGCTTTCTTT. It encodes CASSGTGLAFF.

In its sample, this clonotype was seen a few times. The conserved phenylalanine or tryptophan is not found at the CDR3 terminus, so this likely reflects a read error. The chain couples TRBV2 to TRBJ1-5; D not resolved. The CDR3 loop spans 15 amino acids. Trimming took off 5 bases at V and 2 bases at J, with 13 bases between the two ends. Germline loops: CDR1 SNHLY, CDR2 FYNNEI. The CDR3 sequence is CASSFLGRGNQPQHL. In DNA form, the CDR3 reads TGTGCCAGCAGTTTTCTGGGCCGCGGCAATCAGCCCCAGCATCTT.

The sample holds a few counts of this clonotype. The V and J genes are TRBV4-1 and TRBJ1-2, with D possibly matching TRBD1 (5 bases). CDR1 and CDR2 (germline): MGHRA, YSYEKL. The CDR3 sequence is 19 residues long. The ends were cut back, 0 bases at V and 0 bases at J, with 20 bases in the middle. CDR3 amino acids: CASSQDGVGAATANYGYTF. The CDR3 bases are TGCGCCAGCAGCCAAGATGGGGTAGGGGCTGCGACGGCTAACTATGGCTACACCTTC.

This clonotype was found many times. This rearrangement joins TRBV7-9 to TRBJ1-2, with D tentatively TRBD1 (6 bases). This CDR3 region has 14 residues. Germline-derived CDR1 and CDR2 are SEHNR and FQNEAQ (reference sequence). Trimming removed 1 base at V and 10 bases at J, with 16 bases between. The CDR3 nucleotides read TGTGCCAGCAGCTTAGGAGCGGGGGGCGCGGCCTACACCTTC. It specifies CASSLGAGGAAYTF.